This T cell receptor beta chain was captured by sequencing in a study of blood T cells in healthy people across ages. Caucasian, healthy and from Russia, the donors were aged between about 6 and 100. Every sample gave at least 6 micrograms of total RNA when it was extracted. The CDR3 runs 16 residues. Per the germline V gene, CDR1 is SGHDT and CDR2 is YYEEEE. Trimming at V came to 3 bases and at J to 5 bases, leaving 9 bases not matched to a gene. Notes on this clonotype: Its target is unknown.

Primers used in a second PCR of roughly 7 to 12 cycles were a sample-barcoded 5' primer and a J-beta primer mix. TCRdb used MiXCR to reprocess the 5' RACE reads, holding one entry per CDR3 protein. The sample includes hundreds of thousands of distinct CDR3 sequences, roughly three fifths of them seen just once. Study outcomes and limitations: Age showed a roughly linear inverse relationship with TCR beta diversity per million T cells.

Sequencing was performed on blood. This clonotype was obtained from a man aged 40-49 years in good health. The genes are TRBV5-6 and TRBJ2-7; TRBD1 matches at 12 bases. This chain's CDR3 is CASSSFRDRGRNEQYF. Here the CDR3 DNA reads TGTGCCAGCAGCTCGTTTAGGGACAGGGGGCGCAACGAGCAGTACTTC. Filled out from reference TRBV5-6 and TRBJ2-7, the complete variable domain reads DAGVTQSPTHLIKTRGQQVTLRCSPKSGHDTVSWYQQALGQGPQFIFQYYEEEERQRGNFPDRFSGHQFPNYSSELNVNALLLGDSALYLCASSSFRDRGRNEQYFGPGTRLTVT.